This is a list of T cell receptor beta chains from one sample in a study of T cell responses to AZD1222 COVID-19 vaccine. Only in-frame clones appear in the TCRdb table, and some are missing; sequencing was by immunoSEQ multiplex PCR. The profile shows some 120,000 clones, under 90% of them singletons. Sequencing was performed on peripheral blood, taken on day 0 of AZD1222 vaccination. Receptors originate from an adult in good health. CDR3s include the opening cysteine and the closing phenylalanine or tryptophan. D genes are given only for firm matches. Only part of the rows carry a size: once, few, many, or a class if the clone is expanded.

clone size,V gene,D gene,J gene,CDR3 DNA,CDR3 protein
.,TRBV25-1,.,TRBJ1-2,TGTGCCAGCGGGCGGGGCTATGGCTACACCTTC,CASGRGYGYTF
.,TRBV7-2,.,TRBJ2-7,TGTGCCAGCAGCTTAAGTTTCGAGGAGCAGTACTTC,CASSLSFEEQYF
.,TRBV4-1,.,TRBJ2-7,TGCGCCAGCAGCCAAGATGGCCGTCGGCAGTACTTC,CASSQDGRRQYF
.,TRBV6-2/TRBV6-3,.,TRBJ1-1,TGTGCCAGCAGTTACTCTCCAGGATCGGCCACTGAAGCTTTCTTT,CASSYSPGSATEAFF
few,TRBV7-3,.,TRBJ2-7,TGTGCCAGCAGCTTAACGTCGACCAATAGGTACGAGCAGTACTTC,CASSLTSTNRYEQYF
.,TRBV19,TRBD1,TRBJ1-5,TGTGCCAGTAGCCGCGGGACAGGGGGTTCCTCGGGCCCCCAGCATTTT,CASSRGTGGSSGPQHF
.,TRBV7-2,TRBD2,TRBJ2-7,TGTGCCAGCAGCTCTTTTCTGGGCGGGGGCTACGAGCAGTACTTC,CASSSFLGGGYEQYF
.,TRBV7-9,.,TRBJ2-5,TGTGCCAGCAGCCCTAGGGGGGGACGCCAAGAGACCCAGTACTTC,CASSPRGGRQETQYF
.,TRBV5-1,TRBD2,TRBJ2-5,TGCGCCAGCAGCCTTACTAGCGGGGAAGAGACCCAGTACTTC,CASSLTSGEETQYF
.,TRBV10-2,.,TRBJ2-1,TGCGCCAGCACTCCGGACGTCTCCTACAATGAGCAGTTCTTC,CASTPDVSYNEQFF
.,TRBV30,TRBD1,TRBJ2-5,TGTGCCTGGAGTGAAGGACAGGGGAGGCAAGAGACCCAGTACTTC,CAWSEGQGRQETQYF
.,TRBV7-9,.,TRBJ1-3,TGTGCCAGCAGCTTAATGGTCCGCTCTGGAAACACCATATATTTT,CASSLMVRSGNTIYF
.,TRBV4-1,TRBD1,TRBJ1-5,TGCGCCAGCAGCCAGCCTTGGACAGGGGCGAGCAATCAGCCCCAGCATTTT,CASSQPWTGASNQPQHF
.,TRBV10-3,.,TRBJ2-3,TGTGCCATCGCTAAGGCAGTCACAGATACGCAGTATTTT,CAIAKAVTDTQYF
.,TRBV5-1,.,TRBJ1-3,TGCGCCAGCAGCTTCCTTCCCCCTCTATTCGGGGGGCGAAACACCATATATTTT,CASSFLPPLFGGRNTIYF
.,TRBV29-1,.,TRBJ2-5,TGCAGCGTTGAAGAGACGGGGGTAAAAGAGACCCAGTACTTC,CSVEETGVKETQYF